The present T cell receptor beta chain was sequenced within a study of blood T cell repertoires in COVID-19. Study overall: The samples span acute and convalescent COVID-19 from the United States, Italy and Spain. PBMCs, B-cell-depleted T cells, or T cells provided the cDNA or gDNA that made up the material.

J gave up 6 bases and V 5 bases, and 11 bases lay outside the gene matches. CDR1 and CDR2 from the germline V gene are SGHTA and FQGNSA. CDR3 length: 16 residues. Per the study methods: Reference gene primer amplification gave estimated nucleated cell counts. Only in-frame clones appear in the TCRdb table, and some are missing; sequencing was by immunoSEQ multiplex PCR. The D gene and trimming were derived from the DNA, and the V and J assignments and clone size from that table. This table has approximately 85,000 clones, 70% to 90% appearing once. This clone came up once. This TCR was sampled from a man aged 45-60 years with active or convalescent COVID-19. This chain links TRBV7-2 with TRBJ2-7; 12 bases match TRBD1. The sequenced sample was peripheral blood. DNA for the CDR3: TGTGCCAGCAGCCCCCCGGGACAGGGGGCGTCTTCCGAGCAGTACTTC. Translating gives CASSPPGQGASSEQYF.